This T cell receptor (beta chain) was observed in a study of CD8 T cells in Susac syndrome. Germline V gene lookup returns CDR1 ENHRY and CDR2 SYGVKD. There are 12 residues in the CDR3. Trimming removed 10 bases from V and 0 bases from J, with 6 bases in between. The T cells that were sequenced for TCR beta were CD8+ and CD4+ cells from blood. In contrast to the negatively isolated CD8+ and CD4+ T cells, TEMRA cells were FACS-enriched. The RNA input was about 0.5 to 1 ug, and it was reverse transcribed with random hexamers. Coverage of TCR beta CDR3 amplification by immunoSEQ multiplex PCR extended to 54 Vbeta and 13 Jbeta. Using its own MiXCR run on the immunoSEQ multiplex PCR reads, TCRdb lists one record per CDR3 protein. This sample yields just over 80,000 distinct CDR3 sequences, of which around 94% are seen a single time; about 0.3% belongs to the top ten.

The rearrangement uses TRBV10-3 and TRBJ2-2; no definite D call. The sample comprised CD8+ T cells from PBMCs. The clonotype originates from a human donor in good health. CDR3 nucleotides: TGTGCCACAGTGGCGAACACCGGGGAGCTGTTTTTT. It codes for CATVANTGELFF.